This T cell receptor beta chain was identified during a study of blood T cell repertoires in COVID-19. How the authors handled the data: Estimation of nucleated cell counts was performed using reference gene primer amplification. The assay was immunoSEQ multiplex PCR, and TCRdb's table has in-frame clones only and misses some. That table supplies the V and J calls and clone size; D and trimming were determined from the DNA. The table lists 150,000 to 200,000 clones, over 80% of them singletons, with 3% to 3.5% in the top ten. The study recruited exposed participants who had met a COVID-19 case within 2 weeks before entry. CDR1 and CDR2 from the germline V gene are MNHEY and SMNVEV (reference sequence). The CDR3 extends over 16 amino acids. The V and J ends lost 8 bases and 3 bases, in that order; junction bases with no gene match: 12.

Sequenced input: PBMCs or T cells enriched from blood (not recorded which). This sequence was found in a woman in her twenties or thirties who had been exposed to COVID-19. The V gene is TRBV27, the J gene TRBJ2-3; TRBD1 aligns across 9 bases. CDR3 sequence reads: CASGTPGQGLTDTQYF. As DNA, the CDR3 is TGTGCCAGCGGGACTCCGGGACAGGGTTTAACAGATACGCAGTATTTT.